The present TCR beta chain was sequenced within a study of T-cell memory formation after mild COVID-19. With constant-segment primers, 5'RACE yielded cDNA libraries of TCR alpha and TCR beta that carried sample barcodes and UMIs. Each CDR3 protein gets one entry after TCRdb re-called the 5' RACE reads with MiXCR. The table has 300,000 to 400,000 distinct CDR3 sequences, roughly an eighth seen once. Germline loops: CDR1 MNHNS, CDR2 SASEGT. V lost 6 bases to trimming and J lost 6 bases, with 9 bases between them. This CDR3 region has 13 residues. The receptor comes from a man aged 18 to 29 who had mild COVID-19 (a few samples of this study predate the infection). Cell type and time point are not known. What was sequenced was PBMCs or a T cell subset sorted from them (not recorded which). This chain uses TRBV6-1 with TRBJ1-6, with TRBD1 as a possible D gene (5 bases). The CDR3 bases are TGTGCCAGCAGCGGGACCGTTAATTCACCCCTCCACTTT. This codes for CASSGTVNSPLHF.